The present TCR beta chain was sequenced within a study of blood T cell repertoires in COVID-19. Study-level background: The recovered donors of Cohort 3 showed two negative PCRs, clearance, or symptom resolution. T cells, B-cell-depleted T cells, or PBMCs provided the cDNA or gDNA that served as material.

Trimming took off 6 bases at V and 0 bases at J, with 12 bases between the two ends. This CDR3 has 16 amino acids. Germline values: CDR1 LNHDA, CDR2 SQIVND (reference sequence). Adults between roughly 18 and 90 years of age took part from under 25 US areas. The table came from immunoSEQ multiplex PCR; TCRdb's copy has only in-frame clones and leaves some out. The sample includes 350,000 to 450,000 clones, 87% of them seen just once. V and J are TRBV19 and TRBJ1-6; a possible D gene is TRBD1 (6 bases). This clonotype was sampled from a man aged 40-50 years in a cohort exposed to, infected with or recovered from COVID-19 (not recorded which). The sequencing sample was made of PBMCs or T cells enriched from blood (not recorded which). The CDR3 sequence: CASRRQASSYNSPLHF. The DNA of the CDR3 is TGTGCCAGTAGGAGACAGGCCAGCTCCTATAATTCACCCCTCCACTTT.